These 18 T cell receptor beta chains share one sample of origin, sequenced in a study of beta chain features in type 1 diabetes. The whole isolated RNA underwent reverse transcription, so sequencing captured expressed TCRB transcripts. Produced via immunoSEQ multiplex PCR; TCRdb's table is partial and in-frame only. The profile covers approximately 200,000 clones, with around 9.6% appearing a single time and 0.03% to 0.04% taken by the ten largest. The sequencing input was naive CD4+ T cells from blood. These receptors were taken from a young woman in good health.

The chain uses TRBV11-2 and TRBJ1-5, with D possibly matching TRBD1 (5 bases). Looked up from germline, CDR1 is SGHAT and CDR2 is FQNNGV. V gave up 5 bases and J gave up 2 bases, with 7 bases separating them. This CDR3 comprises 13 residues. The CDR3 loop reads CASSPGGNQPQHF. Written as DNA, the CDR3 is TGTGCCAGCAGCCCGGGGGGCAATCAGCCCCAGCATTTT.

J is TRBJ2-4 and V is TRBV4-1, with 10 bases aligning to TRBD2. CDR3 size: 16 residues. Per germline, CDR1 MGHRA and CDR2 YSYEKL. Trimming at V came to 3 bases and at J to 7 bases, leaving 9 bases not matched to a gene. As DNA, the CDR3 is TGCGCCAGCAGCCAGGAAGCGGGGGGGGGTTGGAACATTCAGTACTTC. Residues: CASSQEAGGGWNIQYF.

This chain joins TRBV28 and TRBJ2-3; 8 bases are a match to TRBD1. This CDR3 contains 16 residues. Looked up from germline, CDR1 is MDHEN and CDR2 is SYDVKM. V lost 5 bases, J lost 0 bases, and 7 bases stayed unmatched. In DNA, the CDR3 is TGTGCCAGCAGTCTCAGGACAGGGAAAAGCACAGATACGCAGTATTTT. Its translation: CASSLRTGKSTDTQYF. Complete variable domain (other parts from reference TRBV28 and TRBJ2-3): DVKVTQSSRYLVKRTGEKVFLECVQDMDHENMFWYRQDPGLGLRLIYFSYDVKMKEKGDIPEGYSVSREKKERFSLILESASTNQTSMYLCASSLRTGKSTDTQYFGPGTRLTVL.

This clone was counted only a few times. CDR3 in amino acids: CASSLLGQGVNTEAFF. As DNA, the CDR3 is TGTGCCAGCTCCTTATTGGGGCAGGGGGTTAACACTGAAGCTTTCTTT. V usage is TRBV27 and J usage is TRBJ1-1; 7 nucleotides align to TRBD1. The CDR3 totals 16 residues. V trimming: 8 bases; J trimming: 2 bases; junction bases outside the gene matches: 14. Germline V gives CDR1 MNHEY, CDR2 SMNVEV (reference sequence).

This clone was picked up a small number of times. The chain carries TRBV12-5 and TRBJ1-6, with unresolved D. Germline V gene lookup returns CDR1 LGHNT and CDR2 FRNRAP. The CDR3 consists of 14 residues. Trimming removed 1 base at V and 8 bases at J, with 9 bases between. CDR3 sequence reads: CASGLGAYDSPLHF. CDR3 DNA: TGTGCTAGTGGTTTGGGGGCTTACGATTCACCCCTCCACTTT.

This clone has a handful of counts. The chain carries TRBV29-1 and TRBJ2-1, with D perhaps matching TRBD2 (5 bases). The CDR3 has 15 residues. Per germline, CDR1 SQVTM and CDR2 ANQGSEA. The V end was cut by 5 bases, the J end by 3 bases, with 17 bases between. The CDR3 sequence: CSVWETGTNYNEQFF. CDR3 in DNA: TGCAGCGTTTGGGAAACGGGAACGAACTACAATGAGCAGTTCTTC.

The rearrangement links TRBV13 to TRBJ2-6; D may be TRBD1 (6 bases). The V end was cut by 6 bases, the J end by 0 bases, with 15 bases between. This CDR3 is built from 17 residues. CDR1 PRHDT and CDR2 FYEKMQ come from the germline V gene (reference sequence). The CDR3 sequence is CASRLPQGSSGANVLTF. CDR3 bases: TGTGCCAGCAGGCTCCCCCAGGGGAGCTCTGGGGCCAACGTCCTGACTTTC.

A few counts support this clone. The V call is TRBV7-2, the J call TRBJ1-5; no clear D gene. From germline, CDR1 is SGHTA and CDR2 FQGNSA. CDR3 length equals 17 residues. Trimming took off 5 bases at V and 0 bases at J, with 17 bases between the two ends. DNA for the CDR3: TGTGCCAGCAGCCCCCGGATATTGGGAGATAGCAATCAGCCCCAGCATTTT. Translating gives CASSPRILGDSNQPQHF.

The chain is built from TRBV19 and TRBJ1-5; D may be TRBD1 (6 bases). The CDR3 is 12 residues long. Germline V gene lookup returns CDR1 LNHDA and CDR2 SQIVND (reference sequence). The ends were cut back, 4 bases at V and 6 bases at J, with 7 bases in the middle. CDR3 sequence: CASSTRGQPQHF. In DNA, the CDR3 is TGTGCCAGTAGTACCAGGGGTCAGCCCCAGCATTTT.

This clone was seen more than once but under ten times. This chain uses TRBV5-5 with TRBJ2-1; maybe TRBD2 (6 bases). Germline CDR1 is SGHKS and CDR2 is YYEKEE (reference sequence). The V gene lost 4 bases and the J gene lost 10 bases, with 30 bases spanning the gap. The CDR3 is 18 amino acids. The CDR3, as DNA: TGTGCCAGCAGCGTATCGTACACCACTAGCCCGGCGACCGCAGAGCAGTTCTTC. This sequence encodes CASSVSYTTSPATAEQFF.

In its sample, this clone was seen a few times. The chain is built from TRBV4-1 and TRBJ2-3; a possible D gene is TRBD2 (6 bases). Germline CDR1 is MGHRA and CDR2 is YSYEKL. V lost 2 bases and J 3 bases, leaving 15 bases between the germline ends. The CDR3 runs to 16 residues. DNA for the CDR3: TGCGCCAGCAGCCAAATATCTACGGGAGTGACAGATACGCAGTATTTT. Protein: CASSQISTGVTDTQYF.

The chain's CDR3 is CASSPDRGYTGELFF. CDR3 coding DNA: TGCGCCAGCAGCCCGGACAGGGGGTACACCGGGGAGCTGTTTTTT. The V gene is TRBV5-1, the J gene TRBJ2-2, with 10 bases identical to TRBD1. The CDR3 loop spans 15 amino acids. The J segment lost 3 bases and the V segment lost 4 bases, leaving 3 bases of the junction unmatched. Germline-derived CDR1 and CDR2 are SGHRS and YFSETQ.

This chain uses TRBV19 with TRBJ2-6; perhaps TRBD1 as D (6 bases). Germline CDR1 reads LNHDA; CDR2 reads SQIVND (reference sequence). The length of the CDR3 is 17 residues. With 5 bases removed from V and 0 bases from J, the gap between germline ends came to 14 bases. CDR3 sequence: CASSPQGPISGANVLTF. CDR3 DNA: TGTGCCAGTAGTCCACAGGGACCGATCTCTGGGGCCAACGTCCTGACTTTC. The full variable domain, rest sourced from reference TRBV19 and TRBJ2-6, is DGGITQSPKYLFRKEGQNVTLSCEQNLNHDAMYWYRQDPGQGLRLIYYSQIVNDFQKGDIAEGYSVSREKKESFPLTVTSAQKNPTAFYLCASSPQGPISGANVLTFGAGSRLTVL.

Only a few counts were recorded for this clone. The chain couples TRBV25-1 to TRBJ2-7; D might be TRBD1 (6 bases). Germline CDR1 reads MGHDK; CDR2 reads SYGVNS. V was pared by 4 bases and J by 5 bases, with 15 bases between. This CDR3 region has 14 residues. CDR3 sequence: CASSGNRVPHEQYF. The DNA of the CDR3 is TGTGCCAGCAGTGGAAACAGGGTACCCCACGAGCAGTACTTC.

This clone was seen a few times. The V gene is TRBV13, the J gene TRBJ1-3; D is ambiguous. Per the germline V gene, CDR1 is PRHDT and CDR2 is FYEKMQ (reference sequence). The CDR3 is 14 amino acids. Trimming removed 1 base from V and 0 bases from J, with 4 bases in between. CDR3 sequence: CASSLVLSGNTIYF. As DNA, the CDR3 is TGTGCCAGCAGCTTAGTCCTCTCTGGAAACACCATATATTTT.

This clone was recorded a few times. This rearrangement joins TRBV29-1 to TRBJ1-5; no reliable D call. The CDR3 is 13 residues long. The ends were cut back, 4 bases at V and 3 bases at J, with 10 bases in the middle. The germline V gene encodes CDR1 SQVTM and CDR2 ANQGSEA. Here the CDR3 reads CSVGGGLNQPQHF. The CDR3, as DNA: TGCAGCGTTGGGGGAGGGCTCAATCAGCCCCAGCATTTT.

This clone was seen a handful of times. The chain joins TRBV7-8 to TRBJ2-1; 7 bases map to TRBD1. The length of the CDR3 is 14 residues. The V gene end was trimmed by 5 bases and the J gene end by 4 bases; junction bases not matched to a gene: 5. CDR1 and CDR2 (germline): SGHVS, FQNEAQ. The CDR3 DNA is TGTGCCAGCAGCCTTCAGGGGGTATACAATGAGCAGTTCTTC. This translates into CASSLQGVYNEQFF.

This clone came up many times. The chain uses TRBV29-1 and TRBJ2-1, with TRBD2 as a possible D gene (5 bases). V lost 4 bases and J lost 5, with 15 bases in between. The CDR3 loop spans 14 amino acids. Germline CDR1 and CDR2: SQVTM and ANQGSEA. The CDR3 DNA reads as TGCAGCGTTGGTCGGAGGCTAGCTGACAATGAGCAGTTCTTC. It yields the protein CSVGRRLADNEQFF.